The present entry profiles one T cell receptor (beta chain) with its context. These data belong to a study of T cells after posttransplantation cyclophosphamide. Repertoires were generated with immunoSEQ multiplex PCR, while TCRdb's copy carries only in-frame clones and drops some. The table has 42,000 or so clones, around 91% seen once. A marrow graft followed busulfan-fludarabine conditioning, with cyclophosphamide on days +3 and +4. The CDR3 totals 14 residues. The V gene lost 6 bases and the J gene lost 2 bases, with 13 bases spanning the gap. Germline CDR1 MNHNY, CDR2 SVGAGI (reference sequence).

The chain links TRBV6-6 to TRBJ2-5; D is perhaps TRBD2 (6 bases). This specimen was PBMCs, taken 55 to 70 days after allogeneic stem cell transplant with posttransplant cyclophosphamide. The clonotype comes from a male patient aged 55 to 69 who received an allogeneic stem cell transplant from a related donor and was CMV-positive. A subset of T cells may come from the graft donor. The CDR3 loop is CASSQAGGQETQYF. CDR3 DNA: TGTGCCAGCAGCCAAGCCGGGGGTCAAGAGACCCAGTACTTC.